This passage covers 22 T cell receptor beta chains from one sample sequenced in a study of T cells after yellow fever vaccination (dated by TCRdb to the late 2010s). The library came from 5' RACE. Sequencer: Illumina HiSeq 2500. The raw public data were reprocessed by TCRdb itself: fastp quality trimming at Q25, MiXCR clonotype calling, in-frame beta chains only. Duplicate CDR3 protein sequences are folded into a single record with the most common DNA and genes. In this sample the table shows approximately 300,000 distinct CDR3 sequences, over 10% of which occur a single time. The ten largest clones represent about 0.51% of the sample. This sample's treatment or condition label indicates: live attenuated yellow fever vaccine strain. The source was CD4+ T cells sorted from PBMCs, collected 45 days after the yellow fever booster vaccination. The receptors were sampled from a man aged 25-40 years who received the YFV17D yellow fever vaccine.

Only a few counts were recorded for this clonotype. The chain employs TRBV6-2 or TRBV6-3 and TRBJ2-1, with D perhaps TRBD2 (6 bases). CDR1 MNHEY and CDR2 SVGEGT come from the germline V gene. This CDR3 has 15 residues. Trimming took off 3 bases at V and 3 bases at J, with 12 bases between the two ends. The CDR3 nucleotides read TGTGCCAGCAGTTATCCGTCCGGGGGCTACAATGAGCAGTTCTTC. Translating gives CASSYPSGGYNEQFF.

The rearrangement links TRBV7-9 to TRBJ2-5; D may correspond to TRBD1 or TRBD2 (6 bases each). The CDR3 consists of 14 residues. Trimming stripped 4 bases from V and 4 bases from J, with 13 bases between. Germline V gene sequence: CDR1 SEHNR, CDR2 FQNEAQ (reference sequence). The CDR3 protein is CASSSVGGGETQYF. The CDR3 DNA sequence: TGTGCCAGCAGCTCCGTCGGGGGCGGAGAGACCCAGTACTTC. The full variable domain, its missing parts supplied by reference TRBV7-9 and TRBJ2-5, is DTGVSQNPRHKITKRGQNVTFRCDPISEHNRLYWYRQTLGQGPEFLTYFQNEAQLEKSRLLSDRFSAERPKGSFSTLEIQRTEQGDSAMYLCASSSVGGGETQYFGPGTRLLVL.

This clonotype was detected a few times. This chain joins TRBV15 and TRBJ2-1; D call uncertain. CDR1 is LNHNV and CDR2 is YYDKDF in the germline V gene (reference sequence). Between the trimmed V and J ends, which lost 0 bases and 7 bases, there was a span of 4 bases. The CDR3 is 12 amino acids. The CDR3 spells CATSRDKNEQFF. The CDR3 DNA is TGTGCCACCAGCAGAGATAAAAATGAGCAGTTCTTC.

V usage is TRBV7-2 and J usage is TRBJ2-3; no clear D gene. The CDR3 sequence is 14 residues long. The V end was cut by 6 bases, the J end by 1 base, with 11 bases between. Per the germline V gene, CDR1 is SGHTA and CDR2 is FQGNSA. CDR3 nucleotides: TGTGCCAGCAGGCCCCGGGCGGGCACAGATACGCAGTATTTT. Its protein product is CASRPRAGTDTQYF. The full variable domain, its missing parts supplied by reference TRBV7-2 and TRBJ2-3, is GAGVSQSPSNKVTEKGKDVELRCDPISGHTALYWYRQSLGQGLEFLIYFQGNSAPDKSGLPSDRFSAERTGGSVSTLTIQRTQQEDSAVYLCASRPRAGTDTQYFGPGTRLTVL.

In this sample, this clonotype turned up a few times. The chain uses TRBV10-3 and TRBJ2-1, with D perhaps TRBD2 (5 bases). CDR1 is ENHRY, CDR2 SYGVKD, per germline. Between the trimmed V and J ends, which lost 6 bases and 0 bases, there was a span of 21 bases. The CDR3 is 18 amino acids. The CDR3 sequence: CAIRPKGDDWSSYNEQFF. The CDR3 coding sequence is TGTGCCATCAGACCAAAGGGAGACGACTGGAGCTCCTACAATGAGCAGTTCTTC.

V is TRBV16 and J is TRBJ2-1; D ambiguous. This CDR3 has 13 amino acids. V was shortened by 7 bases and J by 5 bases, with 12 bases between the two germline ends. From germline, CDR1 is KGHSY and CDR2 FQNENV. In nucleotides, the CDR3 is TGTGCCAGCACCCTCGGGCCAAACAATGAGCAGTTCTTC. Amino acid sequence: CASTLGPNNEQFF.

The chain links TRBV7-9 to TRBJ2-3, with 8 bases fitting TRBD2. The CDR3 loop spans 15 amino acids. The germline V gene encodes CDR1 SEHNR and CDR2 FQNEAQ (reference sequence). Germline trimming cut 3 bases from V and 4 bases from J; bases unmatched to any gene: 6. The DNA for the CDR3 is TGTGCCAGCAGCTTGGAACTAGCGGTGTCAGATACGCAGTATTTT. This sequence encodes CASSLELAVSDTQYF.

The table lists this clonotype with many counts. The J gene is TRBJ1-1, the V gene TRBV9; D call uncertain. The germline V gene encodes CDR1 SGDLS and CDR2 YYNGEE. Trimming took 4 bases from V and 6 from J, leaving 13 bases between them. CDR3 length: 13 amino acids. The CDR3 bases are TGTGCCAGCAGCTCACACCCCAGGTCTGAAGCTTTCTTT. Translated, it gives CASSSHPRSEAFF. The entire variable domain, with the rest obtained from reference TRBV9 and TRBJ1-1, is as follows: DSGVTQTPKHLITATGQRVTLRCSPRSGDLSVYWYQQSLDQGLQFLIQYYNGEERAKGNILERFSAQQFPDLHSELNLSSLELGDSALYFCASSSHPRSEAFFGQGTRLTVV.

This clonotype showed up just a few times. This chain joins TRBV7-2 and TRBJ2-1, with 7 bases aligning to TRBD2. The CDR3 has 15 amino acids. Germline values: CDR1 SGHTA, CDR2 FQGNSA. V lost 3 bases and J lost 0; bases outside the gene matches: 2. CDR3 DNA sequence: TGTGCCAGCAGCTTTCGCGGGAGCTCCTACAATGAGCAGTTCTTC. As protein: CASSFRGSSYNEQFF.

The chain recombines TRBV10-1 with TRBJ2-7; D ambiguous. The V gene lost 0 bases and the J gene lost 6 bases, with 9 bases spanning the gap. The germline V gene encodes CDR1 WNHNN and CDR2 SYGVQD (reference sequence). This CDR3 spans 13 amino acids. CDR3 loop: CASSESKGIEQYF. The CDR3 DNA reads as TGCGCCAGCAGTGAGTCGAAAGGGATCGAGCAGTACTTC.

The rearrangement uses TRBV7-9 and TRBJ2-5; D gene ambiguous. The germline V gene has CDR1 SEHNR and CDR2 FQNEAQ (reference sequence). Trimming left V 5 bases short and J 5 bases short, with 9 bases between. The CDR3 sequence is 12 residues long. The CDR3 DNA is TGTGCCAGCAGCGCAAGTACTGAGACCCAGTACTTC. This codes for CASSASTETQYF.

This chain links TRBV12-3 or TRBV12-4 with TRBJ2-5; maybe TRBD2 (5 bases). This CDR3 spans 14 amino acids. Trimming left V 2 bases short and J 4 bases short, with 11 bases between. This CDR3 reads CASSLSGTGETQYF. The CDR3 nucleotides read TGTGCCAGCAGTTTAAGCGGCACTGGAGAGACCCAGTACTTC.

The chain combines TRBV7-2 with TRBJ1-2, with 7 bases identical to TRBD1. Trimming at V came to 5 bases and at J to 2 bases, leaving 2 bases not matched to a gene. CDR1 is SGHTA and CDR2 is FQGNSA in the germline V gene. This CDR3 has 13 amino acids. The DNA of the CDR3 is TGTGCCAGCAGCCGGGGACAGAACTATGGCTACACCTTC. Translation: CASSRGQNYGYTF.

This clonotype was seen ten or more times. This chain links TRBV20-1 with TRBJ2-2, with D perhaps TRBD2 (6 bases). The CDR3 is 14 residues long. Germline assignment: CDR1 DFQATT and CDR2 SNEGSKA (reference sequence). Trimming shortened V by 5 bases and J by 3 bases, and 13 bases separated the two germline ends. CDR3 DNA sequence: TGCAGTGCTGTTGGGGGGACGTACACCGGGGAGCTGTTTTTT. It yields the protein CSAVGGTYTGELFF.

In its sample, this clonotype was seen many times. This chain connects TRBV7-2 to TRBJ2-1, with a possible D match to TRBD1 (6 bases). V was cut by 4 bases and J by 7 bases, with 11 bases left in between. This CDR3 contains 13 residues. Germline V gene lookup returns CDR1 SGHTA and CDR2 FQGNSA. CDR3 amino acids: CASSWGQRNEQFF. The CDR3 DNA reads TGTGCCAGCAGCTGGGGGCAAAGAAATGAGCAGTTCTTC.

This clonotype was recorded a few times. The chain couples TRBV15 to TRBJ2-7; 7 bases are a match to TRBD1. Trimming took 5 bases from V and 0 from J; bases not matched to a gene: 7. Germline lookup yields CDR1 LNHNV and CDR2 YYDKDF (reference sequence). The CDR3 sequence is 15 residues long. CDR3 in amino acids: CATSQGELTSYEQYF. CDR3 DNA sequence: TGTGCCACCAGCCAGGGGGAGTTAACCTCCTACGAGCAGTACTTC. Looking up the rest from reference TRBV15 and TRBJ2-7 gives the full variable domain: DAMVIQNPRYQVTQFGKPVTLSCSQTLNHNVMYWYQQKSSQAPKLLFHYYDKDFNNEADTPDNFQSRRPNTSFCFLDIRSPGLGDTAMYLCATSQGELTSYEQYFGPGTRLTVT.

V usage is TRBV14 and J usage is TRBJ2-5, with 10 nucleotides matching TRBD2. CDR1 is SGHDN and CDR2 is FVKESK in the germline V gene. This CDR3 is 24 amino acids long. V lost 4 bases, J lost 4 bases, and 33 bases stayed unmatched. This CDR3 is CASSPRWARLGGEKKREGRETQYF. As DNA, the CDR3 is TGTGCCAGCAGCCCACGCTGGGCTAGGTTGGGGGGCGAGAAAAAGCGGGAGGGCCGAGAGACCCAGTACTTC.

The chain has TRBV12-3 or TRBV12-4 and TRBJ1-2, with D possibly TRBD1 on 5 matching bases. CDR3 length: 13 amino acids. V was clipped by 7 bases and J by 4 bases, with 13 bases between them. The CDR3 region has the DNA TGTGCCAGCACCGTAGGACAACTCTATGGCTACACCTTC. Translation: CASTVGQLYGYTF.

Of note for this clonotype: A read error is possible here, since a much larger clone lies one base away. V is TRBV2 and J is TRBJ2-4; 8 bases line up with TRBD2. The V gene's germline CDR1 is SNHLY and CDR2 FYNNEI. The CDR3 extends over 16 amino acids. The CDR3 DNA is TGTGCCGGCAGTGAACAGGCGGGAGGCGTCAAAAACATTCAGTACTTC. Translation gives CAGSEQAGGVKNIQYF. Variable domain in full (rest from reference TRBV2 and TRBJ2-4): EPEVTQTPSHQVTQMGQEVILRCVPISNHLYFYWYRQILGQKVEFLVSFYNNEISEKSEIFDDQFSVERPDGSNFTLKIRSTKLEDSAMYFCAGSEQAGGVKNIQYFGAGTRLSVL.

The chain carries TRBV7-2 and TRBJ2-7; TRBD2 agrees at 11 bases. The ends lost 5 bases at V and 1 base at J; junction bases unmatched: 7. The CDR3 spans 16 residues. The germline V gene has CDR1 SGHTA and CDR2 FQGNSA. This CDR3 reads CASSATLAGASYEQYF. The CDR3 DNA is TGTGCCAGCAGCGCAACACTAGCGGGAGCTTCCTACGAGCAGTACTTC.

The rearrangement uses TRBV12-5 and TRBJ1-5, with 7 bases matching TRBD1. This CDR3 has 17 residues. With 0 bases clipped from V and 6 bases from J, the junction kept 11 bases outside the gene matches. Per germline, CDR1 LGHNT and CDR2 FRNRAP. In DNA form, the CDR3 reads TGTGCTAGTGGTTTGGTACTGGGGACAGAAAACATTCAGCCCCAGCATTTT. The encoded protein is CASGLVLGTENIQPQHF.

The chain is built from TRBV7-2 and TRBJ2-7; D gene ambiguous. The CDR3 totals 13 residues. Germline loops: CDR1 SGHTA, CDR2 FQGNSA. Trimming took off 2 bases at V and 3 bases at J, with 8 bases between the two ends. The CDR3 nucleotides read TGTGCCAGCAGCTTAAGCGAGTACTACGAGCAGTACTTC. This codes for CASSLSEYYEQYF. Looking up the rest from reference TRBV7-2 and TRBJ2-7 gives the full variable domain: GAGVSQSPSNKVTEKGKDVELRCDPISGHTALYWYRQSLGQGLEFLIYFQGNSAPDKSGLPSDRFSAERTGGSVSTLTIQRTQQEDSAVYLCASSLSEYYEQYFGPGTRLTVT.